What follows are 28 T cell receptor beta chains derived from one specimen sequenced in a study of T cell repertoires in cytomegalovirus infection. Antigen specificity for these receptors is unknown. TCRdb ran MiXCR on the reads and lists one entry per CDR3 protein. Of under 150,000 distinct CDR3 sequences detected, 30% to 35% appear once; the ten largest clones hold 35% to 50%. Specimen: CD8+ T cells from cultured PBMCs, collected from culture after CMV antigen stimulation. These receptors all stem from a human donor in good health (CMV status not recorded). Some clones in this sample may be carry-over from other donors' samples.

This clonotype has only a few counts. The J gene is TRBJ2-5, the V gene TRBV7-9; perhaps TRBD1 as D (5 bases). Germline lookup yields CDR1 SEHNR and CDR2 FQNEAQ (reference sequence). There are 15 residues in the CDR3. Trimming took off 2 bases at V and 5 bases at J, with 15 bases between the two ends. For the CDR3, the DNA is TGTGCCAGCAGCTTACCTACAGGTTTCGACGAGACCCAGTACTTC. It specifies CASSLPTGFDETQYF.

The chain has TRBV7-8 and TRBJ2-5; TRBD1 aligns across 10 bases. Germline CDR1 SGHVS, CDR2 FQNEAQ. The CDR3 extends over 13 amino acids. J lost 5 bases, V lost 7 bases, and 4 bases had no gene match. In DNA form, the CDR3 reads TGTGCCAGCACAGGGACAGGGGTGGAGACCCAGTACTTC. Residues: CASTGTGVETQYF.

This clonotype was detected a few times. The CDR3 loop is CASRPRGSYNSPLHF. The CDR3 DNA follows: TGTGCCAGCAGACCCCGGGGATCCTATAATTCACCCCTCCACTTT. J is TRBJ1-6 and V is TRBV6-2 or TRBV6-3; D gene ambiguous. V was pared by 6 bases and J by 1 base, with 10 bases between. Germline V gene data show CDR1 as MNHEY and CDR2 as SVGEGT. This CDR3 region has 15 residues.

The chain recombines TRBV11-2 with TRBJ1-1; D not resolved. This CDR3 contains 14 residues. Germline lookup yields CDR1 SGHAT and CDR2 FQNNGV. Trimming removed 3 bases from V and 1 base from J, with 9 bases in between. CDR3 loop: CASSFRGGNTEAFF. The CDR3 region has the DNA TGTGCCAGCAGCTTCCGCGGAGGGAACACTGAAGCTTTCTTT.

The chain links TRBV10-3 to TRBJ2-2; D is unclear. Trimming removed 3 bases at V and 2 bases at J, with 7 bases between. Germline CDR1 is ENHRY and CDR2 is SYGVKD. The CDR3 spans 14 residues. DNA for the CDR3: TGTGCCATCAGTGATGCTGCCAACACCGGGGAGCTGTTTTTT. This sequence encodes CAISDAANTGELFF.

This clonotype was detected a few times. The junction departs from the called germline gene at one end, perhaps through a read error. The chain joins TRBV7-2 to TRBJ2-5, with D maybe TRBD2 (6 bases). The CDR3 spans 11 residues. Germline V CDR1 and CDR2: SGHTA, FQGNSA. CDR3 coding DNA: TGTGCCAGCAGCTCAGGGACTCTTTGCGACTTC. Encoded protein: CASSSGTLCDF.

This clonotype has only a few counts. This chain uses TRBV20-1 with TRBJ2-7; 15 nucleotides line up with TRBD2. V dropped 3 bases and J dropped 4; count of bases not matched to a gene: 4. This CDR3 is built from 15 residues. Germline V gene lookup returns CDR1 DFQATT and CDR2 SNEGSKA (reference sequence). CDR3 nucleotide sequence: TGCAGTGCTAGTCCGGGACTAGCGGGGGGATACGAGCAGTACTTC. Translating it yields CSASPGLAGGYEQYF.

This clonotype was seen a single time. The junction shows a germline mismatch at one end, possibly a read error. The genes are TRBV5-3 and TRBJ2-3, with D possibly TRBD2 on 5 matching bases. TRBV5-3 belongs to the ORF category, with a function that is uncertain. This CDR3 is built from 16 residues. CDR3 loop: CASSLEASFITDTQYF. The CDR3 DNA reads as TGTGCCAGCAGCTTGGAGGCTAGTTTTATCACAGATACGCAGTATTTT.

CDR3 protein: CASSPDTMIYNEQFF. DNA for the CDR3: TGTGCCAGCAGTCCCGACACGATGATATACAATGAGCAGTTCTTC. The gene calls are TRBV28 and TRBJ2-1; no reliable D call. The CDR3 loop spans 15 amino acids. Germline CDR1 reads MDHEN; CDR2 reads SYDVKM. The V end was cut by 5 bases, the J end by 4 bases, with 15 bases between. Full variable domain (outside the CDR3, taken from reference TRBV28 and TRBJ2-1): DVKVTQSSRYLVKRTGEKVFLECVQDMDHENMFWYRQDPGLGLRLIYFSYDVKMKEKGDIPEGYSVSREKKERFSLILESASTNQTSMYLCASSPDTMIYNEQFFGPGTRLTVL.

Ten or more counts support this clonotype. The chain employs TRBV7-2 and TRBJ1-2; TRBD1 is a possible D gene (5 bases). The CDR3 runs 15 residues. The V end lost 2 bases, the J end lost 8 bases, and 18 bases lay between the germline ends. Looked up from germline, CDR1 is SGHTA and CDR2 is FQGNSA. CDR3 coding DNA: TGTGCCAGCAGCTTAAGGGGCTTGGGGATAGAGGGCTACACCTTC. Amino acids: CASSLRGLGIEGYTF.

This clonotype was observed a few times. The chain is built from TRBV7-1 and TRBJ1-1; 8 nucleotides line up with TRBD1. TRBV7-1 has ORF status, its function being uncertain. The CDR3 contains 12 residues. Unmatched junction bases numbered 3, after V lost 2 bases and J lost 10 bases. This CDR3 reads CASSSRGQGAFF. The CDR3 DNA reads TGTGCCAGCAGCTCACGCGGACAGGGAGCTTTCTTT.

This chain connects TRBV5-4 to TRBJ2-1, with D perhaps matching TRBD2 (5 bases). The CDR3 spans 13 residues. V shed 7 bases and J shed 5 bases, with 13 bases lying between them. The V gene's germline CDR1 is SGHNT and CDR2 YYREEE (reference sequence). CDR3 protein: CASGMRANNEQFF. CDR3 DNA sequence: TGTGCCAGCGGGATGAGGGCCAACAATGAGCAGTTCTTC. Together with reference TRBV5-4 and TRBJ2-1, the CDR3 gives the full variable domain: ETGVTQSPTHLIKTRGQQVTLRCSSQSGHNTVSWYQQALGQGPQFIFQYYREEENGRGNFPPRFSGLQFPNYSSELNVNALELDDSALYLCASGMRANNEQFFGPGTRLTVL.

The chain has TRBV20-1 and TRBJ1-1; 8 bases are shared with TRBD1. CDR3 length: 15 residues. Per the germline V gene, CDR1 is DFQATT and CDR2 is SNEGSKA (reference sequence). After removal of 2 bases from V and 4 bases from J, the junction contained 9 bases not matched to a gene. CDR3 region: CSARSGQGGFTEAFF. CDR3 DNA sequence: TGCAGTGCTAGATCCGGACAGGGCGGTTTCACTGAAGCTTTCTTT.

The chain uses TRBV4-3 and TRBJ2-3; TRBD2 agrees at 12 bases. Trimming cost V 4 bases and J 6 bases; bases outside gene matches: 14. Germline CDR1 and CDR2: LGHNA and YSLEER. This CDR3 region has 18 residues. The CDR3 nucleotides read TGCGCCAGCAGCCCAGGAAGGCTAGCGGGGGGGAGCGACGATACGCAGTATTTT. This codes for CASSPGRLAGGSDDTQYF.

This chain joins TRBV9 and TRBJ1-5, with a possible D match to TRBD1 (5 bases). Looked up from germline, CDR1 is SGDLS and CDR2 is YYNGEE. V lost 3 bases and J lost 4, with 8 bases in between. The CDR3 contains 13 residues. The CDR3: CASSGGGNQPQHF. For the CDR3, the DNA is TGTGCCAGCAGCGGGGGGGGGAATCAGCCCCAGCATTTT.

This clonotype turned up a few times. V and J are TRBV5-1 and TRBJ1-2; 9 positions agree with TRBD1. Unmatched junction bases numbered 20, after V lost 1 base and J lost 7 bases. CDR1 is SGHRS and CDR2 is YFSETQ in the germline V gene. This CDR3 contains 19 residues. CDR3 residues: CASSLPRIESPGQGPGYTF. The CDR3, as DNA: TGCGCCAGCAGCTTGCCCCGGATCGAGTCGCCGGGACAGGGTCCTGGCTACACCTTC.

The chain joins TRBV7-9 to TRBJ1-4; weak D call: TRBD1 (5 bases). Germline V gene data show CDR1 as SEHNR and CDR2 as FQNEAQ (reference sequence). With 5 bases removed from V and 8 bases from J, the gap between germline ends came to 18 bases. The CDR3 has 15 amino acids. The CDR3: CASSQIGGVREKLFF. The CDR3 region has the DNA TGTGCCAGCAGCCAAATTGGGGGGGTAAGGGAAAAACTGTTTTTT.

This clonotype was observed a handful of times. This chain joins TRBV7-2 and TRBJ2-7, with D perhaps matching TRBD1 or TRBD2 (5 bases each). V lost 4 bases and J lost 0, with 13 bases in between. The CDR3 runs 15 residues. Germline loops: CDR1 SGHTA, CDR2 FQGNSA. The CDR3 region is CASSSPGRSSYEQYF. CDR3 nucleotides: TGTGCCAGCAGCTCCCCGGGGCGGAGCTCCTACGAGCAGTACTTC.

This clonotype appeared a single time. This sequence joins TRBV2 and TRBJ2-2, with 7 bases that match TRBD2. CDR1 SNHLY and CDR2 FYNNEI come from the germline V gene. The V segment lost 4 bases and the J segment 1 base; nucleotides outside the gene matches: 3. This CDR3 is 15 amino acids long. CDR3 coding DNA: TGTGCCAGCAGTGTGGGGGGGATGAACACCGGGGAGCTGTTTTTT. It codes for CASSVGGMNTGELFF.

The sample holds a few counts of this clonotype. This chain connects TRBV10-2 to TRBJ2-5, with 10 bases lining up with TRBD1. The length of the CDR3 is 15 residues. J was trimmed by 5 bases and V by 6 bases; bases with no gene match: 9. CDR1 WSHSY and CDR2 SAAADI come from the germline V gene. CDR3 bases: TGCGCCAGCAGGGGGACAGGGGTCAAGCTGGAGACCCAGTACTTC. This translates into CASRGTGVKLETQYF.

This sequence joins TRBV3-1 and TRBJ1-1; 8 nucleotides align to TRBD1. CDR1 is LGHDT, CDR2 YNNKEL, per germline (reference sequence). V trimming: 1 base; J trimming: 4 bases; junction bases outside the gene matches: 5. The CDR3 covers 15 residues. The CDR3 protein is CASSQGWTGSTEAFF. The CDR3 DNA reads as TGTGCCAGCAGCCAAGGTTGGACAGGGAGCACTGAAGCTTTCTTT.

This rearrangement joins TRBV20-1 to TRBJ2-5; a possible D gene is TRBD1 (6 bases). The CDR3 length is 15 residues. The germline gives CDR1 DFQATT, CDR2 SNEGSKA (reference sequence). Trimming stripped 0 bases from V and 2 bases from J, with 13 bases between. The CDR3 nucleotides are TGCAGTGCTAGAGATCTCTGGCAGGGGCAAGAGACCCAGTACTTC. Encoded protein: CSARDLWQGQETQYF.

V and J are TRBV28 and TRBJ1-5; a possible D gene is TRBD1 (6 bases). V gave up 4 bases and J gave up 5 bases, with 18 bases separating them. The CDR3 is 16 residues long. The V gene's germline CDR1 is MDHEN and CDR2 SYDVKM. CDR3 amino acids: CASSSRFGQTHQPQHF. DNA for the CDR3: TGTGCCAGCAGTTCCCGATTTGGACAGACCCATCAGCCCCAGCATTTT.

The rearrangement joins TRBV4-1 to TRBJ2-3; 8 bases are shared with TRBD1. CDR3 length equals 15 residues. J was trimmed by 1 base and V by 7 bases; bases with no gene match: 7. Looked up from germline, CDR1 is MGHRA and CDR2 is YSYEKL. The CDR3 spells CASTPEDRGTDTQYF. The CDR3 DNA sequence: TGCGCCAGCACCCCGGAGGACAGGGGCACAGATACGCAGTATTTT.

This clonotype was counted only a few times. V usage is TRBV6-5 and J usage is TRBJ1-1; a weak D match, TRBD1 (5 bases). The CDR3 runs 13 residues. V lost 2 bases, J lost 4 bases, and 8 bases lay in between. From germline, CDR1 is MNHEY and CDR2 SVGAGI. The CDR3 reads CASSYGGITEAFF. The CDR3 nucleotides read TGTGCCAGCAGTTACGGGGGGATCACTGAAGCTTTCTTT.

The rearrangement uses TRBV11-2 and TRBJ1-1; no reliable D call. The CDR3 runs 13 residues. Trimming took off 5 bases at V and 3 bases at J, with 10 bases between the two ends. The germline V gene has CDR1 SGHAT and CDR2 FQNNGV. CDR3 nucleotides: TGTGCCAGCAGCATCACAGATTACACTGAAGCTTTCTTT. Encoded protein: CASSITDYTEAFF.

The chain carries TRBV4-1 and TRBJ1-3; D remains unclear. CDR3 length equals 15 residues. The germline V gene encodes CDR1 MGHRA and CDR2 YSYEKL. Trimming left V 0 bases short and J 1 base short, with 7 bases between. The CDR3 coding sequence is TGCGCCAGCAGCCAAGATCGAAGGTCTGGAAACACCATATATTTT. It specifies CASSQDRRSGNTIYF.

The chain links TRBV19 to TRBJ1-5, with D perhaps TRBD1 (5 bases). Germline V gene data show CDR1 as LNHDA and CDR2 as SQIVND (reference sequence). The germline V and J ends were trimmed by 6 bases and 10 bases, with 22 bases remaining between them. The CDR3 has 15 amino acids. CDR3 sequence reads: CASSNLRGMLYPQHF. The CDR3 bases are TGTGCCAGTAGCAACCTCCGGGGCATGCTTTATCCCCAGCATTTT.